Listed below are T cell receptor beta chains from one sample, sequenced in a study of CD8+CD57+ T cells in acquired aplastic anemia. TCRdb analysed the reads with MiXCR anew, one entry per CDR3 protein. This table has some 150,000 distinct CDR3 sequences, approximately 52% appearing once. Sequencing used sorted CD4+, CD8+, or CD8+CD57+ T cells (not recorded which) from PBMCs. The source is a human donor with aplastic anemia. Both conserved end residues are part of each CDR3. The D gene is left open where the match is weak. A row's size may be missing; if present it is once, few, many or a size class.

d_call: .
cdr3_length: 13
v_call: TRBV19
clone_size: many
j_call: TRBJ1-1
cdr3_aa: CASSNGPGTEAFF
cdr3_nt: TGTGCCAGTAGTAATGGTCCGGGAACTGAAGCTTTCTTT

d_call: .
cdr3_length: 15
v_call: TRBV6-4
clone_size: .
j_call: TRBJ2-7
cdr3_aa: CASSHEGGGSYEQYF
cdr3_nt: TGTGCCAGCAGCCACGAGGGGGGCGGTTCCTACGAGCAGTACTTC

d_call: TRBD2
cdr3_length: 15
v_call: TRBV29-1
clone_size: .
j_call: TRBJ2-3
cdr3_aa: CSVEAAGGPMDTQYF
cdr3_nt: TGCAGCGTTGAAGCAGCGGGAGGGCCAATGGATACGCAGTATTTT

d_call: .
cdr3_length: 14
v_call: TRBV6-1
clone_size: many
j_call: TRBJ2-7
cdr3_aa: CASSQYRQPYEQYF
cdr3_nt: TGTGCCAGCAGTCAATACAGGCAGCCCTACGAGCAGTACTTC

d_call: .
cdr3_length: 12
v_call: TRBV7-6
clone_size: many
j_call: TRBJ1-2
cdr3_aa: CASSPYLDGYTF
cdr3_nt: TGTGCCAGCAGCCCCTACTTGGACGGCTACACCTTC

d_call: .
cdr3_length: 13
v_call: TRBV4-1
clone_size: many
j_call: TRBJ2-7
cdr3_aa: CASSQETAYEQYF
cdr3_nt: TGCGCCAGCAGCCAAGAGACAGCCTACGAGCAGTACTTC

d_call: TRBD2
cdr3_length: 16
v_call: TRBV11-2
clone_size: .
j_call: TRBJ2-3
cdr3_aa: CASSAPGLAGGNTQYF
cdr3_nt: TGTGCCAGCAGCGCACCGGGACTAGCGGGAGGGAATACGCAGTATTTT

d_call: TRBD1
cdr3_length: 13
v_call: TRBV2
clone_size: many
j_call: TRBJ1-1
cdr3_aa: CASWGTGETEAFF
cdr3_nt: TGTGCCAGCTGGGGGACAGGGGAAACTGAAGCTTTCTTT

d_call: .
cdr3_length: 18
v_call: TRBV2
clone_size: many
j_call: TRBJ2-2
cdr3_aa: CASLKGVAEAYNTGELFF
cdr3_nt: TGTGCCAGCCTTAAGGGGGTAGCGGAGGCATATAACACCGGGGAGCTGTTTTTT

d_call: .
cdr3_length: 12
v_call: TRBV7-9
clone_size: few
j_call: TRBJ2-3
cdr3_aa: CACSAASDTQYF
cdr3_nt: TGTGCCTGCAGCGCAGCTTCGGATACGCAGTATTTT

d_call: TRBD2
cdr3_length: 15
v_call: TRBV5-1
clone_size: .
j_call: TRBJ2-1
cdr3_aa: CASSLVAGGYNEQFF
cdr3_nt: TGCGCCAGCAGTTTGGTAGCGGGGGGCTACAATGAGCAGTTCTTC

d_call: .
cdr3_length: 14
v_call: TRBV9
clone_size: .
j_call: TRBJ1-3
cdr3_aa: CASSVSQRDAFLAF
cdr3_nt: TGTGCCAGCAGCGTATCCCAGAGAGACGCTTTTTTGGCTTTT

d_call: .
cdr3_length: 16
v_call: TRBV20-1
clone_size: once
j_call: TRBJ2-1
cdr3_aa: CSARDYASTPGGEQFF
cdr3_nt: TGCAGTGCTAGAGATTACGCCTCGACCCCCGGGGGTGAGCAGTTCTTC

d_call: .
cdr3_length: 17
v_call: TRBV5-1
clone_size: .
j_call: TRBJ2-7
cdr3_aa: CASSLSSVGARVYEQYF
cdr3_nt: TGCGCCAGCAGCTTGAGTTCAGTGGGGGCCCGGGTGTACGAGCAGTACTTC

d_call: .
cdr3_length: 15
v_call: TRBV6-1
clone_size: many
j_call: TRBJ2-2
cdr3_aa: CASSFTRQLTGELFF
cdr3_nt: TGTGCCAGCAGTTTCACCCGGCAGCTCACCGGGGAGCTGTTTTTT

d_call: TRBD1
cdr3_length: 13
v_call: TRBV29-1
clone_size: .
j_call: TRBJ2-7
cdr3_aa: CSVPGQGAYEQYF
cdr3_nt: TGCAGCGTTCCGGGACAGGGGGCCTACGAGCAGTACTTC

d_call: TRBD2
cdr3_length: 11
v_call: TRBV20-1
clone_size: once
j_call: TRBJ2-5
cdr3_aa: CSASFSGRGYF
cdr3_nt: TGCAGTGCTAGCTTTAGCGGGAGAGGGTACTTC

d_call: .
cdr3_length: 14
v_call: TRBV10-3
clone_size: .
j_call: TRBJ1-5
cdr3_aa: CAISESIAWQPQHF
cdr3_nt: TGTGCCATCAGTGAGTCAATCGCATGGCAGCCCCAGCATTTT

d_call: TRBD1
cdr3_length: 16
v_call: TRBV4-3
clone_size: many
j_call: TRBJ2-7
cdr3_aa: CASSQDRGPAGNEQYF
cdr3_nt: TGCGCCAGCAGCCAAGATAGGGGGCCCGCCGGGAACGAGCAGTACTTC

d_call: .
cdr3_length: 17
v_call: TRBV2
clone_size: many
j_call: TRBJ2-5
cdr3_aa: CASSEDPFQRYKETQYF
cdr3_nt: TGTGCCAGCAGTGAAGACCCTTTCCAGCGGTATAAAGAGACCCAGTACTTC

d_call: TRBD2
cdr3_length: 17
v_call: TRBV11-2
clone_size: few
j_call: TRBJ2-4
cdr3_aa: CASSLGSTSRVKNIQYF
cdr3_nt: TGTGCCAGCAGCTTAGGTTCGACTAGCAGGGTCAAAAACATTCAGTACTTC

d_call: .
cdr3_length: 14
v_call: TRBV7-2
clone_size: .
j_call: TRBJ1-5
cdr3_aa: CASSLGGGGSPQHF
cdr3_nt: TGTGCCAGCAGCTTAGGTGGAGGGGGGTCGCCCCAGCATTTT

d_call: TRBD1
cdr3_length: 15
v_call: TRBV6-5
clone_size: .
j_call: TRBJ1-2
cdr3_aa: CASSYGQAFTSGYTF
cdr3_nt: TGTGCCAGCAGTTACGGACAGGCCTTCACGAGTGGCTACACCTTC